This T cell receptor (beta chain) was sequenced during a study of OX40 agonist ivuxolimab in advanced cancers. The protocol was immunoSEQ multiplex PCR, while the TCRdb copy is restricted to in-frame clones and leaves out a portion. The table includes roughly 58,000 clones, approximately 91% detected once. Germline V CDR1 and CDR2: SEHNR, FQNEAQ (reference sequence). There are 16 residues in the CDR3. V lost 1 base to trimming and J lost 0 bases; unmatched junction nucleotides: 1. The TCR was taken from an adult with an advanced solid tumor such as melanoma, head and neck, liver or kidney cancer. The genes are TRBV7-9 and TRBJ2-2; TRBD1 agrees at 8 bases. The source material was CD4+ or CD8+ T cells sorted from blood, sampled in a trial of the OX40 agonist ivuxolimab. CDR3 DNA sequence: TGTGCCAGCAGCTTAGGGACAGGGCCGAACACCGGGGAGCTGTTTTTT. Its translation: CASSLGTGPNTGELFF.